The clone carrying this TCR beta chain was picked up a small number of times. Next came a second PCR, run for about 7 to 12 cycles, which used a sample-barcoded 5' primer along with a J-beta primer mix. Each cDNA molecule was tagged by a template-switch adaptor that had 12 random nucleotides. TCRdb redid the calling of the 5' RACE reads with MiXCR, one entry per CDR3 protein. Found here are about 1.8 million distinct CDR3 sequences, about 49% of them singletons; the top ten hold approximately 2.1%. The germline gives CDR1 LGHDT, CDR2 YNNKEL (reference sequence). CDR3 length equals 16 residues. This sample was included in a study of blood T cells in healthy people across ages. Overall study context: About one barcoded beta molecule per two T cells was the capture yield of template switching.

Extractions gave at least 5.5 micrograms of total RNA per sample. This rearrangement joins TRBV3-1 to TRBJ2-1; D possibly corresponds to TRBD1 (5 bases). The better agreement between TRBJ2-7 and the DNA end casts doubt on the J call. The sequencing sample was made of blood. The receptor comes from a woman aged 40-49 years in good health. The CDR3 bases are TGTGCCAGCAGCCAAGATATATACAGGAGCAACAATGAGCAGTACTTC. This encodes CASSQDIYRSNNEQYF.